The 26 T cell receptor beta chains listed next were all sequenced from one sample in a study of blood T cell repertoires in COVID-19. Data came from immunoSEQ multiplex PCR; TCRdb stores just in-frame clones and leaves some out. Of a few hundred thousand clones listed, approximately 75% are singletons. The sample comprised PBMCs or T cells enriched from blood (not recorded which). These TCRs come from a man aged 40-49 years who had recovered from COVID-19.

The chain recombines TRBV7-7 with TRBJ2-1, with a weak D call TRBD2 (6 bases). The V gene's germline CDR1 is SSHAT and CDR2 FNYEAQ (reference sequence). The CDR3 covers 15 residues. The germline V and J ends were trimmed by 5 bases and 7 bases, with 18 bases remaining between them. The CDR3 nucleotides are TGTGCCAGCAGCCCATGGCGGGGCCCTGAGAATGAGCAGTTCTTC. Translation gives CASSPWRGPENEQFF.

This clone was observed a few times. The V call is TRBV12-5, the J call TRBJ2-1, with 7 bases that match TRBD1. Germline lookup yields CDR1 LGHNT and CDR2 FRNRAP. The CDR3 has 15 amino acids. J was trimmed by 5 bases and V by 4 bases; bases with no gene match: 8. The CDR3 coding sequence is TGTGCTAGTGGTTACCCGACAGGGCTTAACAATGAGCAGTTCTTC. Translation gives CASGYPTGLNNEQFF.

The rearrangement links TRBV27 to TRBJ2-3; 12 bases fit TRBD1. Trimming took 5 bases from V and 4 from J; bases not matched to a gene: 10. Per germline, CDR1 MNHEY and CDR2 SMNVEV (reference sequence). This CDR3 comprises 17 residues. In DNA, the CDR3 is TGTGCCAGCAGTATTACCGGGACAGGGGGCTATTCAGATACGCAGTATTTT. Its translation is CASSITGTGGYSDTQYF.

V gene TRBV18 combines with J gene TRBJ2-1; no reliable D call. CDR3 length: 16 residues. Between the trimmed V and J ends, which lost 1 base and 0 bases, there was a span of 10 bases. Germline V gene data show CDR1 as KGHSH and CDR2 as LQKENI. In DNA form, the CDR3 reads TGTGCCAGCTCACCACACGCCCCTAGCTCCTACAATGAGCAGTTCTTC. Protein sequence: CASSPHAPSSYNEQFF.

The rearrangement links TRBV24-1 to TRBJ2-1; 16 positions match TRBD2. Per germline, CDR1 KGHDR and CDR2 SFDVKD. The trim removed 3 bases at V and 8 bases at J, leaving 9 bases unmatched. The CDR3 sequence is 18 residues long. CDR3 nucleotide sequence: TGTGCCACCAGTGATCCCGGGACTAGCGGGAGGGCATTTGATGAGCAGTTCTTC. Its translation is CATSDPGTSGRAFDEQFF.

The chain joins TRBV6-5 to TRBJ1-5; no firm D call. Trimming shortened V by 6 bases and J by 1 base, and 13 bases separated the two germline ends. From germline, CDR1 is MNHEY and CDR2 SVGAGI. The CDR3 length is 15 residues. This chain's CDR3 is CASRLRYSSNQPQHF. The CDR3 region has the DNA TGTGCCAGCAGGTTAAGGTACAGCAGCAATCAGCCCCAGCATTTT.

The J gene is TRBJ2-1, the V gene TRBV19; D might be TRBD2 (6 bases). The CDR3 sequence is 16 residues long. Trimming stripped 5 bases from V and 6 bases from J, with 20 bases between. CDR1 is LNHDA and CDR2 is SQIVND in the germline V gene (reference sequence). This CDR3 reads CASSVRAGWVGNEQFF. As DNA, the CDR3 is TGTGCCAGTAGTGTCCGCGCGGGATGGGTCGGCAATGAGCAGTTCTTC.

The chain uses TRBV27 and TRBJ1-1; D is perhaps TRBD1 (6 bases). The CDR3 has 14 residues. The germline V and J ends were trimmed by 2 bases and 4 bases, with 11 bases remaining between them. Germline V gene lookup returns CDR1 MNHEY and CDR2 SMNVEV (reference sequence). The CDR3 region is CASSLGGAGTEAFF. The CDR3 region has the DNA TGTGCCAGCAGTTTAGGGGGCGCCGGCACTGAAGCTTTCTTT.

V is TRBV18 and J is TRBJ2-7, with 10 bases matching TRBD2. The CDR3 contains 13 residues. V trimming: 6 bases; J trimming: 4 bases; junction bases outside the gene matches: 3. Germline V gene lookup returns CDR1 KGHSH and CDR2 LQKENI. CDR3 DNA sequence: TGTGCCAGCTCGAGGACTAGCGGATACGAGCAGTACTTC. It encodes CASSRTSGYEQYF.

V gene TRBV18 combines with J gene TRBJ2-1, with D hard to call. This CDR3 contains 12 residues. The V end lost 3 bases, the J end lost 8 bases, and 8 bases lay between the germline ends. Germline V gene lookup returns CDR1 KGHSH and CDR2 LQKENI. CDR3 nucleotides: TGTGCCAGCTCACCGCGGTGGGATGAGCAGTTCTTC. As protein: CASSPRWDEQFF.

The CDR3 is CASSSAYNEQFF. CDR3 in DNA: TGTGCCAGCAGTTCCGCGTACAATGAGCAGTTCTTC. The J gene is TRBJ2-1, the V gene TRBV6-6; D is ambiguous. V lost 4 bases, J lost 4 bases, and 5 bases lay in between. The CDR3 length is 12 residues. Germline lookup yields CDR1 MNHNY and CDR2 SVGAGI (reference sequence).

The V gene is TRBV18, the J gene TRBJ2-5, with D possibly TRBD2 on 6 matching bases. CDR3 length: 14 residues. With 6 bases removed from V and 1 base from J, the gap between germline ends came to 12 bases. CDR1 is KGHSH and CDR2 is LQKENI in the germline V gene. The CDR3 here is CASSPAGSQETQYF. The CDR3 region has the DNA TGTGCCAGCTCCCCGGCGGGGTCCCAAGAGACCCAGTACTTC.

V usage is TRBV2 and J usage is TRBJ2-3, with D perhaps matching TRBD2 (6 bases). Trimming pared 3 bases from V and 9 bases from J, leaving 25 bases between. Germline V CDR1 and CDR2: SNHLY, FYNNEI. CDR3 length: 17 residues. The CDR3 here is CASSEGGAIVGRWTQYF. CDR3 nucleotide sequence: TGTGCCAGCAGTGAGGGCGGGGCCATCGTGGGAAGGTGGACGCAGTATTTT.

The sample holds one count of this clone. The same CDR3 can be traced to other DNA sequences in this sample. The V call is TRBV3-1 (or the pseudogene TRBV3-2), the J call TRBJ2-1; perhaps TRBD2 as D (6 bases). Trimming pared 3 bases from V and 14 bases from J, leaving 17 bases between. The CDR3 consists of 13 residues. Germline V lookup: CDR1 LGHDT, CDR2 YNNKEL (reference sequence). This CDR3 is CASSQQRRGMKFF. The CDR3 nucleotides are TGTGCCAGCAGCCAGCAAAGACGGGGGATGAAGTTCTTC.

The chain combines TRBV18 with TRBJ1-2; TRBD1 might be the D (5 bases). Germline values: CDR1 KGHSH, CDR2 LQKENI. V was pared by 4 bases and J by 5 bases, with 14 bases between. The CDR3 totals 14 residues. CDR3: CASSQKEGAYGYTF. DNA for the CDR3: TGTGCCAGCTCACAAAAGGAAGGGGCTTATGGCTACACCTTC.

The chain uses TRBV6-5 and TRBJ2-7, with 13 bases that match TRBD2. Trimming at V came to 7 bases and at J to 5 bases, leaving 8 bases not matched to a gene. The CDR3 spans 15 residues. Per the germline V gene, CDR1 is MNHEY and CDR2 is SVGAGI. In nucleotides, the CDR3 is TGTGCCAGCAATCCGGGACTAGCGGGATTGAACGAGCAGTACTTC. It codes for CASNPGLAGLNEQYF.

The CDR3 reads CASSIYQGFTEAFF. CDR3 DNA sequence: TGTGCCAGTAGTATATATCAGGGGTTCACTGAAGCTTTCTTT. The V gene is TRBV19, the J gene TRBJ1-1; D may be TRBD1 (6 bases). V gave up 2 bases and J gave up 4 bases, with 11 bases separating them. The CDR3 has 14 amino acids. The germline V gene has CDR1 LNHDA and CDR2 SQIVND (reference sequence).

The V gene is TRBV5-5, the J gene TRBJ1-2, with 12 bases lining up with TRBD1. Losses at the gene ends were 0 bases for V and 7 bases for J; bases not matched to a gene: 4. The CDR3 contains 15 residues. In germline, CDR1 is SGHKS, CDR2 YYEKEE (reference sequence). CDR3 loop: CASSLEGTGGFGYTF. The CDR3 DNA follows: TGTGCCAGCAGCTTGGAAGGGACAGGGGGCTTTGGCTACACCTTC.

The gene calls are TRBV18 and TRBJ2-1; a weak D match, TRBD2 (7 bases). Looked up from germline, CDR1 is KGHSH and CDR2 is LQKENI. The CDR3 has 15 residues. V shed 6 bases and J shed 0 bases, with 12 bases lying between them. CDR3 coding DNA: TGTGCCAGCTCCTCGGGGGGCGACTCCTACAATGAGCAGTTCTTC. Its translation is CASSSGGDSYNEQFF.

The sample holds one count of this clone. This CDR3 is CASSYAAGELPLHF. The CDR3 region has the DNA TGTGCCAGCAGTTACGCGGCAGGGGAGTTACCCCTCCACTTT. The V and J genes are TRBV6-5 and TRBJ1-6, with a weak D call TRBD1 (6 bases). Between the trimmed V and J ends, which lost 2 bases and 12 bases, there was a span of 14 bases. The CDR3 consists of 14 residues. From germline, CDR1 is MNHEY and CDR2 SVGAGI.

V and J are TRBV11-3 and TRBJ2-5; the match to TRBD2 covers 8 bases. The V and J ends lost 1 base and 5 bases, in that order; junction bases with no gene match: 3. This CDR3 spans 14 amino acids. Germline V gene data show CDR1 as SGHNT and CDR2 as YENEEA. CDR3 nucleotide sequence: TGTGCCAGCAGCTTAGCGGGAGGGCGGGAGACCCAGTACTTC. Amino acids: CASSLAGGRETQYF.

V usage is TRBV6-5 and J usage is TRBJ2-1; TRBD2 matches at 9 bases. This CDR3 has 15 amino acids. Germline assignment: CDR1 MNHEY and CDR2 SVGAGI. Trimming cost V 5 bases and J 8 bases; bases outside gene matches: 10. CDR3 sequence reads: CASSLSGSNLHEQFF. The CDR3 nucleotides read TGTGCCAGCAGTCTTAGCGGGAGCAATTTACATGAGCAGTTCTTC.

The chain has TRBV2 and TRBJ2-5, with 7 bases fitting TRBD2. The V gene's germline CDR1 is SNHLY and CDR2 FYNNEI. The CDR3 totals 16 residues. The J segment lost 0 bases and the V segment lost 5 bases, leaving 9 bases of the junction unmatched. Here the CDR3 reads CASSPGTTPYQETQYF. CDR3 sequence (DNA): TGTGCCAGCAGTCCCGGGACTACCCCGTACCAAGAGACCCAGTACTTC.

The chain links TRBV5-8 to TRBJ2-1, with a weak D call TRBD2 (6 bases). Trimming removed 0 bases at V and 7 bases at J, with 14 bases between. Germline-derived CDR1 and CDR2 are SGHTS and YDEGEE. This CDR3 has 15 amino acids. CDR3 DNA: TGTGCCAGCAGCTTGGCGGGACTCCTTGGAAATGAGCAGTTCTTC. It yields the protein CASSLAGLLGNEQFF.

The chain carries TRBV11-2 and TRBJ2-7, with D perhaps matching TRBD1 (5 bases). CDR1 is SGHAT and CDR2 is FQNNGV in the germline V gene. The CDR3 runs 14 residues. V lost 3 bases and J lost 2, with 11 bases in between. CDR3: CASSFRGLPYEQYF. The CDR3 coding sequence is TGTGCCAGCAGCTTTAGGGGATTACCCTACGAGCAGTACTTC.

The sample holds a few counts of this clone. The rearrangement uses TRBV5-1 and TRBJ1-3, with 7 bases that match TRBD1. Germline CDR1 reads SGHRS; CDR2 reads YFSETQ. The CDR3 contains 16 residues. V was clipped by 4 bases and J by 0 bases; unmatched bases: 7. The CDR3 sequence is CASSLAGGSSGNTIYF. The CDR3 DNA follows: TGCGCCAGCAGCCTCGCAGGGGGGAGCTCTGGAAACACCATATATTTT.